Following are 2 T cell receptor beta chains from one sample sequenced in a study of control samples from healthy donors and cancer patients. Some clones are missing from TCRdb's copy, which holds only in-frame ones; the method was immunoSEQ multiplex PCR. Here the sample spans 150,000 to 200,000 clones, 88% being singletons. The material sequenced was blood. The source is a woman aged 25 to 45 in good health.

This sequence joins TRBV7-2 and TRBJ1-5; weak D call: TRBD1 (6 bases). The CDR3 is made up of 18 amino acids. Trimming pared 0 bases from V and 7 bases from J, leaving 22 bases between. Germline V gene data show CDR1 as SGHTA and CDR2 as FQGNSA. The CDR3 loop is CASSLAGPLTGSYQPQHF. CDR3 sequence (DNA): TGTGCCAGCAGCTTAGCGGGTCCCTTGACAGGATCTTACCAGCCCCAGCATTTT.

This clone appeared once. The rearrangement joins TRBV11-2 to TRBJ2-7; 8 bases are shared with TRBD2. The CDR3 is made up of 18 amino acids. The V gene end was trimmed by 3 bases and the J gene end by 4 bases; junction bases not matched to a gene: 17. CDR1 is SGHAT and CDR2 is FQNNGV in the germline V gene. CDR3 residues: CASSFGRREATNLYEQYF. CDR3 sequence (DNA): TGTGCCAGCAGCTTCGGGCGGCGGGAGGCAACAAACCTTTACGAGCAGTACTTC.